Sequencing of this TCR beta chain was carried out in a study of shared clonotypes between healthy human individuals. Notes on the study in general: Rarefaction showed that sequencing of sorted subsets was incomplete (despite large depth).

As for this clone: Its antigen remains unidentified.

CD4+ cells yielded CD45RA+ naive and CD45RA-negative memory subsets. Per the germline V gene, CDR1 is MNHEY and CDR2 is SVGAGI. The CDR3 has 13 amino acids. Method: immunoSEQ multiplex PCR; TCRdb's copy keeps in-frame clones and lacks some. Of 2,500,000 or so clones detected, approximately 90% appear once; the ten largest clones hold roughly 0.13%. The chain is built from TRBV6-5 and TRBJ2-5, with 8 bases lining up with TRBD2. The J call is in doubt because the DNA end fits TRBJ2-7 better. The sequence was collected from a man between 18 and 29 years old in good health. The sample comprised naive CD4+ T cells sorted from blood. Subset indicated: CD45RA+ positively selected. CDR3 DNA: TGTGCCAGCAGCGGTCGGGGGGGCTACGAGCAGTACTTC. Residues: CASSGRGGYEQYF.